The rows below give T cell receptor beta chains drawn from one sample of a study of OX40 agonist ivuxolimab in advanced cancers. This table comes from immunoSEQ multiplex PCR, and its TCRdb copy is limited to in-frame clones, with some not included. This table has approximately 39,000 clones, 89% appearing once. This sample comprised CD4+ or CD8+ T cells sorted from blood, obtained in a trial of the OX40 agonist ivuxolimab. All receptors come from an adult with an advanced solid tumor such as melanoma, head and neck, liver or kidney cancer. The CDR3 runs from the conserved cysteine through the conserved F or W. The order of the fields is clone size, CDR3 length, J gene, V gene, D gene, CDR3 DNA, CDR3 protein. The D gene is left open where the match is weak. Not every row has a clone size; where given, it reads once, few, many or a size class.

.	16	TRBJ2-3	TRBV11-1	.	TGTGCCAGCAGCTTAGGATTGGTCCCAAGCACAGATACGCAGTATTTT	CASSLGLVPSTDTQYF
.	11	TRBJ1-2	TRBV19	TRBD1	TGTGCCAGTGGACAGGGGATTGGCTACACCTTC	CASGQGIGYTF
.	12	TRBJ2-7	TRBV28	.	TGTGCCTCACGAGATCCTTCCTACGAGCAGTACTTC	CASRDPSYEQYF
.	14	TRBJ1-5	TRBV27	TRBD1	TGTGCCAGCAGTTTTGGGACAGGGAATCAGCCCCAGCATTTT	CASSFGTGNQPQHF
.	16	TRBJ2-3	TRBV5-1	TRBD2	TGCGCCAGCAGCTTCCTATCTAGCGGGGGGACAGATACGCAGTATTTT	CASSFLSSGGTDTQYF
.	17	TRBJ2-7	TRBV4-3	TRBD2	TGCGCCAGCAGCCAAGATCGACTAGCGGGGGGGCCCTACGAGCAGTACTTC	CASSQDRLAGGPYEQYF
.	15	TRBJ2-6	TRBV9	.	TGTGCCAGCAGCTCGTCCGGCTCTGGGGCCAACGTCCTGACTTTC	CASSSSGSGANVLTF
.	15	TRBJ2-7	TRBV5-4	.	TGTGCCAGCAGCTTGTTAGAGGGGTCCTCCTACGAGCAGTACTTC	CASSLLEGSSYEQYF
.	14	TRBJ2-7	TRBV6-6	.	TGTGCCAGCAGTTACTTGGATGACTCCTACGAGCAGTACTTC	CASSYLDDSYEQYF
.	15	TRBJ1-2	TRBV6-5	TRBD1	TGTGCCAGCAGACCACTCCGGGACAGGCCCTATGGCTACACCTTC	CASRPLRDRPYGYTF
.	14	TRBJ2-7	TRBV7-2	.	TGTGCCAGCAGCCAGAGGACAGCTCCCTACGAGCAGTACTTC	CASSQRTAPYEQYF
.	14	TRBJ2-1	TRBV6-5	.	TGTGCCAGCAGTTACTCGACGGGATGGAATGAGCAGTTCTTC	CASSYSTGWNEQFF
.	12	TRBJ2-3	TRBV4-3	.	TGCGCCAGCAGCCAGAGCACAGATACGCAGTATTTT	CASSQSTDTQYF
.	12	TRBJ1-3	TRBV11-3	.	TGTGCCAGCAGCCAGTCTGGAAACACCATATATTTT	CASSQSGNTIYF
.	15	TRBJ2-1	TRBV7-9	TRBD2	TGTGCCAGCAGCGAGGGACAGCGGGGGGTCAATGAGCAGTTCTTC	CASSEGQRGVNEQFF
.	15	TRBJ2-5	TRBV5-1	TRBD2	TGCGCCAGCAGTGGACTAGCGGGGTATGGAGAGACCCAGTACTTC	CASSGLAGYGETQYF
.	15	TRBJ1-5	TRBV6-1	.	TGTGCCAGCAGTGAAGAAGTCAGGGGAAATCAGCCCCAGCATTTT	CASSEEVRGNQPQHF
.	15	TRBJ2-2	TRBV7-9	.	TGTGCCAGCAGCCCCACCCCACAGGGTTACGGGGAGCTGTTTTTT	CASSPTPQGYGELFF
.	15	TRBJ1-6	TRBV2	.	TGTGCCAGCAGTGGCAGAAGCTCCTATAATTCACCCCTCCACTTT	CASSGRSSYNSPLHF
once	14	TRBJ2-2	TRBV5-8	.	TGTGCCAGCAGCTTGGGCGTTAACACCGGGGAGCTGTTTTTT	CASSLGVNTGELFF
.	15	TRBJ2-7	TRBV6-1	.	TGTGCCAGCAGTGAAGTAGTCGAACAGGCCTACGAGCAGTACTTC	CASSEVVEQAYEQYF
.	15	TRBJ2-7	TRBV7-3	.	TGTGCCAGCAGCTTAACGGGCGGTAACTCCTACGAGCAGTACTTC	CASSLTGGNSYEQYF
.	13	TRBJ2-5	TRBV21-1	.	TGTGCCAGCAGCATCCGACAGGTGGAGACCCAGTACTTC	CASSIRQVETQYF
.	13	TRBJ2-7	TRBV9	.	TGTGCCAGCAGCGTGTGGGGGCTCGGCGAGCAGTACTTC	CASSVWGLGEQYF
once	20	TRBJ2-7	TRBV28	.	TGTGCCAGCAGCCCCCCAGAGAGTCGGGGGGGCGAGGGGGCCACCTACGAGCAGTACTTC	CASSPPESRGGEGATYEQYF
.	14	TRBJ2-7	TRBV6-5	.	TGTGCCAGCAGTTACTCGATCAGTGGGGTCGAGCAGTACTTC	CASSYSISGVEQYF
.	13	TRBJ2-7	TRBV7-6	TRBD1	TGTGCCAGCAGCTTAGGGACAGGCTACGAGCAGTACTTC	CASSLGTGYEQYF
.	15	TRBJ1-4	TRBV28	.	TGTGCCAGCAGCCACCAGACAAAAGATAATGAAAAACTGTTTTTT	CASSHQTKDNEKLFF
.	15	TRBJ2-5	TRBV19	TRBD2	TGTGCCAGTAGTCCGGGACTAGCGCGGAGAGAGACCCAGTACTTC	CASSPGLARRETQYF
.	15	TRBJ1-1	TRBV4-1	.	TGCGCCAGCAGCCAGTACGGGAGTTTGGGAACTGAAGCTTTCTTT	CASSQYGSLGTEAFF
.	16	TRBJ2-1	TRBV4-1	.	TGCGCCAGCAGCCAAGCCGCCAAGAGCTCCTACAATGAGCAGTTCTTC	CASSQAAKSSYNEQFF
.	19	TRBJ2-3	TRBV21-1	.	TGTGCCAGCAGCAAAGTAATAACTAGCGGGGGGGCCTTCACAGATACGCAGTATTTT	CASSKVITSGGAFTDTQYF
.	13	TRBJ2-7	TRBV6-5	.	TGTGCCAGCAGTTACTCGAGATCCCCCGAGCAGTACTTC	CASSYSRSPEQYF
.	13	TRBJ1-5	TRBV28	.	TGTGCCAGCAGTTTATCTGGCAATCAGCCCCAGCATTTT	CASSLSGNQPQHF
.	15	TRBJ2-6	TRBV11-3	.	TGTGCCAGCAGCCAGGGGGGGCTTGGGGCCAACGTCCTGACTTTC	CASSQGGLGANVLTF
.	14	TRBJ2-7	TRBV25-1	.	TGTGCCAGCAGTGAGTTTGACGGCTCCTACGAGCAGTACTTC	CASSEFDGSYEQYF
once	11	TRBJ1-1	TRBV2	.	TGTGCCTTCAGGGGTGTCGCTGAAGCTTTCTTT	CAFRGVAEAFF
once	14	TRBJ2-5	TRBV28	.	TGTGCCAGCAGTTTAGTCGCAGGAGGGGAGACCCAGTACTTC	CASSLVAGGETQYF
.	15	TRBJ2-7	TRBV4-3	.	TGCGCCAGCAGCCAAGAAAGGGGCTACTCCTACGAGCAGTACTTC	CASSQERGYSYEQYF
once	12	TRBJ2-3	TRBV25-1	.	TGTGCCAGCAGTGAATTCACAGATACGCAGTATTTT	CASSEFTDTQYF
.	13	TRBJ2-7	TRBV5-1	.	TGCGCCAGCAGCTTGTCGAACTCCTACGAGCAGTACTTC	CASSLSNSYEQYF
.	16	TRBJ2-5	TRBV18	TRBD2	TGTGCCAGCTCACCGCTAACTAGCGGGGACGGGGAGACCCAGTACTTC	CASSPLTSGDGETQYF
.	13	TRBJ1-1	TRBV6-5	.	TGTGCCAGCAGTTACGCAGGGAACACTGAAGCTTTCTTT	CASSYAGNTEAFF
.	13	TRBJ1-1	TRBV7-6	.	TGTGCCAGCACCCTAGGAAGGGAGACTGAAGCTTTCTTT	CASTLGRETEAFF
.	13	TRBJ1-2	TRBV25-1	.	TGTGCCAGCAGTCGTACAGGGATCTACGGCTACACCTTC	CASSRTGIYGYTF
.	15	TRBJ1-1	TRBV4-3	.	TGCGCCAGCAGCCAAGATCTGGCAGGGCTAACTGAAGCTTTCTTT	CASSQDLAGLTEAFF
few	13	TRBJ2-7	TRBV5-5	.	TGTGCCAGCAGCTTGAGGCAAACCTACGAGCAGTACTTC	CASSLRQTYEQYF
.	19	TRBJ2-7	TRBV5-4	TRBD1	TGTGCCAGCAGCTTTGCTGGGGGACAGGGACCAGGGAAGGGCTACGAGCAGTACTTC	CASSFAGGQGPGKGYEQYF
.	15	TRBJ2-7	TRBV5-5	TRBD1	TGTGCCAGCAGCGTAACTGAGGGGGCGGACTACGAGCAGTACTTC	CASSVTEGADYEQYF
.	12	TRBJ2-5	TRBV11-2	.	TGTGCCAGCAGCTTAGGAATGTCGGCCCAGTACTTC	CASSLGMSAQYF
.	16	TRBJ1-2	TRBV7-9	.	TGTGCCAGCAGCTCCGGGGGTACGGAAGTTAACTATGGCTACACCTTC	CASSSGGTEVNYGYTF
many	14	TRBJ2-7	TRBV9	.	TGTGCCAGCAGCCCTAGTCAAGCCGGCTACGAGCAGTACTTC	CASSPSQAGYEQYF
.	16	TRBJ2-3	TRBV29-1	.	TGCAGCGTTGAAGAATGGGCAGGGTCGGCCACAGATACGCAGTATTTT	CSVEEWAGSATDTQYF